This T cell receptor (beta chain) was observed in a study of PD-1 blockade in classical Hodgkin lymphoma. Time point defined: cycle 4 day 1 (C4D1), after 5 to 7 weeks of nivolumab. Exposure to brentuximab vedotin varied, and each patient had relapsed following autologous stem cell transplantation. Investigators isolated CD4+ T cells from thawed PBMCs through magnetic negative selection. TCRdb keeps only in-frame clones here, not all; method: immunoSEQ multiplex PCR. The table has 25,000 to 30,000 clones, 65% to 80% seen once. This clone has a single count. The source material was CD4+ T cells from blood, sampled before the fourth cycle of nivolumab. The receptor's source is a human donor with classical Hodgkin lymphoma.

The DNA for the CDR3 is TGTGCCAGCAGCGTAGCGGGGAATCCAGGTCGGTATGAGCAGTTCTTC. It yields the protein CASSVAGNPGRYEQFF. This sequence joins TRBV9 and TRBJ2-1; a possible D gene is TRBD2 (5 bases). Germline V gene data show CDR1 as SGDLS and CDR2 as YYNGEE. V lost 0 bases and J 8 bases, leaving 18 bases between the germline ends. The CDR3 has 16 amino acids.